This note documents a single TCR beta chain sequence. The specificity of this receptor is unknown. No much larger clone exists at a distance of one base, and base qualities are not known. The data stem from a study of cytomegalovirus exposure and HLA in healthy donors (dated by TCRdb to about 2017). General notes on the study: In an earlier analysis of 587 of the donors, around 300 Gb of sequence data and 90 million to 130 million unique TCR beta sequences from roughly 200 million T cells were reported. An early release that covered roughly 600 HLA-typed donors contained about 290 gigabases of sequencing data and about 84 million unique TCR sequences. Among the roughly 370 genotyped donors, more than 70% belonged to the genetic ancestry cluster associated with self-reported Caucasian donors. The study aimed to test whether cataloging public T cell receptors could reveal signatures of past pathogen exposure. The study profiled the T cell repertoires of 550 to 700 subjects by immunosequencing and related them to cytomegalovirus serostatus. A separate validation cohort of roughly 110 different subjects was used in addition to the roughly 670-subject first cohort. To predict cytomegalovirus infection status, the study brought together high-throughput TCR immunosequencing, statistical association of individual TCRs with disease status, and machine learning. To study patterns of TCR occurrence, a later analysis re-analyzed previously published TCR beta repertoires from 666 donors and added high-resolution HLA genotyping. In the later analysis, no new phenotypic data were used to find candidate immune exposures; instead, reliance was placed on TCR beta sequences and their occurrence across donors. An earlier analysis of 587 of the donors used high-throughput TCR beta sequencing to judge whether each TCR beta V gene segment behaved as functional or pseudogenic. Donor age, sex, ethnicity and CMV serostatus were compiled alongside the repertoire data. Genome-wide SNP genotypes for about 55% of the roughly 670 donors were used in a later genetic analysis, which treated that subset as a discovery cohort. All discovery cohort repertoires had been generated on a single sequencing platform. Class I and class II HLA loci were covered by the typing at four-digit resolution. The number of donors typed differed by locus, with 629-630 for A, B, C, DRB1 and DQB1, 522 for DQA1, over 600 for DPA1, and some 470 for DPB1. Roughly 5 DR-DQ haplotypes were handled as single units for association and clustering because linkage in the cohort was strong. On average, about 240,000 unique TCR beta nucleotide sequences were sequenced per donor among 350 to 400 genotyped donors of the cohort, with roughly 18% of those sequences being non-productive. Results the study describes overall, beyond this receptor: Correlated functional status among segregating V segments might be attributable to linkage disequilibrium, but an unknown experimental factor could not be ruled out. When HLA alleles, especially DR and DQ, strongly co-occurred, TCR associations were difficult to assign to individual alleles. The authors suggested that the approach could potentially be generalized to other disease states and immunological phenotypes. The sequencing pipeline was judged likely to have produced a cluster of highly shared sequence variants as a technical artifact. Because some donors lacked HLA typing at each locus, the association tests relied only on the typed subset. In a later analysis, most CMV-associated TCR beta chains were found to appear HLA-restricted, with HLA associations seemingly driven largely by CMV exposure. The study listed 150 to 200 TCR beta chains as associated with cytomegalovirus. Some IMGT-functional V segments, including TRBV6-2 and TRBV6-3, could not be told apart with the 87-base-pair reads, so those segments were excluded. Sequencing depth was assumed to be roughly uniform across donors in the presence/absence analyses, though that assumption may not hold. Immune exposure information for the cohort was limited to CMV serostatus. This cohort had only TCR beta chains sequenced, and the lack of alpha or paired-chain data limited which features could be detected. Fewer than 20 rarely observed V segments, including chromosome 9 orphons, were excluded from the earlier analysis of almost 600 of the donors because counts were too low. A later genetic analysis associated a missense DCLRE1C variant with V-gene and J-gene trimming of TCR beta chains, and an independent cohort replicated the association. A few of the identified cytomegalovirus-associated TCR beta chains were confirmed in vitro to be specific for cytomegalovirus antigens. In a later analysis, around 17,000 TCR beta sequences were associated with specific HLA alleles at a false discovery rate of 0.05. While some public TCRs were present in many individuals, most TCR sequences turned up only very rarely across donors. In a later analysis, TCR association rates were found to vary across HLA loci, with the most associated TCRs seen for DRB1 alleles and the fewest for HLA-C alleles. A later analysis found that HLA-associated TCR beta chains were more clonally expanded and had lower generation probabilities than equally common non-associated chains. In an earlier analysis of about 540 of the donors, most TCR beta V segments were observed in productive rearrangements about 87% or about 30% of the time, broadly matching IMGT annotations. A further reported finding was that TCR beta sequences accurately predicted the HLA-A and HLA-B alleles for most subjects in the first cohort. In both the original and validation cohorts, the classifier was reported to diagnose cytomegalovirus status with high specificity and sensitivity. According to a later analysis, parvovirus B19, influenza, CMV and Epstein-Barr virus appeared linked to several top co-occurrence clusters. Compared with the roughly 700-donor mean, donors in an Asian-associated ancestry cluster had fewer N-insertions in productive TCRs, according to a later genetic analysis.

The germline V and J ends show losses of 10 bases and 0 bases respectively, and no gene match explains 7 bases of the junction. The CDR3 measures 15 amino acids from cysteine to phenylalanine. Here the CDR3 DNA is all that survives: 45 bases in frame from base 1. Taken from the germline V gene, the CDR1 and CDR2 loops are ENHRY and SYGVKD. In total, roughly 670 healthy bone marrow donors made up the cohort. Cohort members were all nominally healthy when sampled, although unrecorded immune exposures were likely present. The donor tested CMV seronegative, placing the donor among the 350 to 400 seronegative members of the cohort. Every donor gave a peripheral blood sample, and the peripheral blood mononuclear cells from that sample were used for TCR beta sequencing. The Qiagen DNeasy Blood Extraction Kit was used to extract genomic DNA from the blood cell samples. Library method: the immunoSEQ multiplex PCR assay. The multiplex PCR relied on a mix of 60 forward primers for TCR Vbeta segments and 13 reverse primers for TCR Jbeta segments. The CDR3 region of rearranged TCR beta genes was amplified from genomic DNA with a multiplex PCR assay. The Illumina HiSeq System was used to sequence the amplified TCR beta libraries as 87-base-pair reads. Turning to the authors' computational methods: Across the roughly 700 repertoires, a later analysis counted 78 million or so unique TCR beta chains, roughly 11 million of which were shared by at least two donors. To remove PCR and sequencing errors, raw reads were error-corrected and collapsed into unique sequences using a nearest-neighbor algorithm that merged closely related sequences. CDR3 sequences were aligned to IMGT reference sequences to assign V, D and J gene segments. For a sequence to be retained, a match of at least six nucleotides to both a V gene segment and a J gene segment was required. Rearrangements were classified as productive when the CDR3 lacked stop codons and remained in frame with V and J, and all other rearrangements were classified as non-productive. Following IMGT convention, CDR3 was defined as the stretch from the second conserved V-encoded cysteine to the conserved J-encoded phenylalanine. In an earlier analysis of 550 to 650 of the donors, sequences lacking an unambiguous match to a single V gene segment were excluded. In an earlier analysis of some 590 of the donors, a V segment was called functional when productive rearrangements were above 56.7%, and segregating when the standard deviation between donors exceeded 5%. To diagnose cytomegalovirus status from the catalog of TCR beta chain sequences, a statistical classification framework was built. V and J gene assignment, in a later analysis, came from comparing TCR nucleotide sequences with IMGT/GENE-DB human TR gene sequences. The TCRdist pipeline was used in a later analysis to assign CDR3 sequences and most-parsimonious VDJ recombination scenarios. A later analysis defined each TCR beta chain by its CDR3 amino acid sequence plus V-gene family, and excluded reads lacking a unique V-gene family. In a later analysis, 550 to 650 highly shared, low-generation-probability nucleotide sequences were removed to address suspected cross-contamination and a sequencing artifact. In a later analysis, a clonal expansion index for each public chain was calculated from normalized within-repertoire ranks of inferred template counts. A later analysis computed generation probabilities with a VDJ recombination model fitted to out-of-frame rearrangements, and checked the results against IGoR. A later analysis scored TCR-TCR, TCR-HLA and TCR-CMV co-occurrence with hypergeometric tests, applying a repertoire-size bias correction to TCR pairs. In a later analysis, false discovery rates were estimated by permuting HLA or CMV assignments 20 times. In a later analysis, co-occurring TCRs were grouped using DBSCAN, and TCRdist sequence similarity was added for clustering within HLA-allele-positive subsets. For co-occurrence clustering, repertoires with fewer than 30,000 or more than 120,000 public chains were excluded, along with 4 to 6 repertoires with anomalous nucleotide sharing. Held by TCRdb, this immuneACCESS table contains in-frame sequences only and omits some clones. Under half of the omission traces to an unresolved V gene where checked; the cause of the rest is unknown. Clone size and V and J calls were adopted from that table, with D and trimming inferred from the DNA. Present in this sample are a few hundred thousand clones, over 85% of which were seen just once. Roughly 2% of the sample lies in the top ten.

The TCR originated in a woman between 18 and 29 years old in good health and CMV-seronegative. The chain couples TRBV10-3 to TRBJ1-3; TRBD1 lines up with 9 middle nucleotides. The material sequenced was PBMCs. The CDR3 reads CATRQGDSSGNTIYF. The bases read TGTGCCACCCGACAGGGGGATTCCTCTGGAAACACCATATATTTT.